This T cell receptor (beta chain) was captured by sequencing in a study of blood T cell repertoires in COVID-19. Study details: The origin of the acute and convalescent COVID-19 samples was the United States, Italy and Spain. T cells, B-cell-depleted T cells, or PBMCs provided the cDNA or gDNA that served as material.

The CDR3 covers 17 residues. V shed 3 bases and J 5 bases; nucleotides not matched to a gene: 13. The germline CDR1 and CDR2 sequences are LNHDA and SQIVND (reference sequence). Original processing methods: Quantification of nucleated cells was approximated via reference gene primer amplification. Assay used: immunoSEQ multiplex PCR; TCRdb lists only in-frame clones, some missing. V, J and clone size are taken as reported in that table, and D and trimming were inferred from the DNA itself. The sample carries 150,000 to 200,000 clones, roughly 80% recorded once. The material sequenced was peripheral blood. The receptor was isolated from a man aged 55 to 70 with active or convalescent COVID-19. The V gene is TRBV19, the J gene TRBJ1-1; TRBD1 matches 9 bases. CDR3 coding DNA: TGTGCCAGTAGTATGAGGCACCAGACAGGGGGAGGAACTGAAGCTTTCTTT. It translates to CASSMRHQTGGGTEAFF.